There are a few counts of the clone carrying this T cell receptor beta chain. The library targeted TCRbeta and was prepared with unique molecular identifiers. Using its own MiXCR run on the PCR reads, TCRdb lists one record per CDR3 protein. Among 300,000 to 400,000 distinct CDR3 sequences listed, roughly 13% were seen once. V dropped 6 bases and J dropped 10 bases, with 15 bases sitting between them. CDR3 size: 12 residues. Per the germline V gene, CDR1 is DFQATT and CDR2 is SNEGSKA (reference sequence). The data derive from a study of T-cell reconstitution after alpha-beta-depleted transplantation in children.

The TCR sequence derives from a human donor who donated a stem cell graft to a child with Fanconi anemia. The chain is built from TRBV20-1 and TRBJ1-4; tentatively, D is TRBD1 (5 bases). The starting material was PBMCs, obtained from the stem cell graft. The CDR3 DNA follows: TGCAGTGCGGCAGGGCCCTCTTCAAAACTGTTTTTT. It codes for CSAAGPSSKLFF.